This T cell receptor beta chain was sequenced in a study of blood T cell repertoires in COVID-19. The repertoire was sequenced with immunoSEQ multiplex PCR; TCRdb's copy has only in-frame clones and lacks some. This sample has over 150,000 clones, with under 80% found just once. The table lists this clone with a count of one. Deletions cut 1 base from V and 2 bases from J, with 16 bases between. Germline V gene lookup returns CDR1 SGHRS and CDR2 YFSETQ. The CDR3 sequence is 16 residues long. The V gene is TRBV5-1, the J gene TRBJ2-7; D may be TRBD2 (5 bases). The sample comprised peripheral blood. The source of this sequence is a woman aged 50 to 60 with acute or convalescent COVID-19. The CDR3 here is CASSLTGSANTYEQYF. The CDR3 region has the DNA TGCGCCAGCAGCTTGACGGGGTCAGCGAACACCTACGAGCAGTACTTC.